This T cell receptor beta chain appears in the sequencing data of a study of T cell responses to AZD1222 COVID-19 vaccine. Generated by immunoSEQ multiplex PCR, the TCRdb table keeps only in-frame clones and is missing some. Of 45,000 to 65,000 clones in the sample, around 90% were seen once. This CDR3 comprises 13 residues. The germline V and J ends were trimmed by 5 bases and 8 bases, with 13 bases remaining between them. Germline loops: CDR1 MDHEN, CDR2 SYDVKM. This TCR was sampled from an adult who received the AZD1222 COVID-19 vaccine. The chain uses TRBV28 and TRBJ1-5; D uncertain. This sample comprised peripheral blood, obtained 28 days after the second AZD1222 dose. The CDR3 DNA reads TGTGCCAGCAGTACCGGGAGGATTGAGCCCCAGCATTTT. Its protein is CASSTGRIEPQHF.